Shown below are 3 T cell receptor beta chains from a single sample sequenced in a study of OX40 agonist ivuxolimab in advanced cancers. This table comes from immunoSEQ multiplex PCR, and its TCRdb copy is limited to in-frame clones, with some not included. The table lists tens of thousands of clones, roughly 83% of them singletons, with about 27% in the top ten. The material sequenced was CD4+ or CD8+ T cells sorted from blood, taken in a trial of the OX40 agonist ivuxolimab. The receptor source for this set is an adult with an advanced solid tumor such as melanoma, head and neck, liver or kidney cancer.

The chain carries TRBV9 and TRBJ2-7; 7 bases agree with TRBD1. CDR3 length: 17 amino acids. V lost 0 bases to trimming and J lost 3 bases; unmatched junction nucleotides: 12. Germline assignment: CDR1 SGDLS and CDR2 YYNGEE. The CDR3 DNA reads as TGTGCCAGCAGCGTAGAAGTGACAGGGAACCAGGACTACGAGCAGTACTTC. Translated: CASSVEVTGNQDYEQYF.

The chain employs TRBV29-1 and TRBJ2-7, with D possibly TRBD1 on 6 matching bases. The germline V gene encodes CDR1 SQVTM and CDR2 ANQGSEA. Trimming stripped 5 bases from V and 4 bases from J, with 15 bases between. CDR3 length equals 13 residues. The CDR3 protein is CSVPSGTQYEQYF. The CDR3 bases are TGCAGCGTTCCCTCCGGGACACAGTACGAGCAGTACTTC.

The chain couples TRBV6-5 to TRBJ2-5, with 12 bases lining up with TRBD2. Germline V CDR1 and CDR2: MNHEY, SVGAGI. V lost 0 bases, J lost 5 bases, and 4 bases stayed unmatched. The CDR3 runs to 16 residues. The CDR3 protein is CASSYSSTSGGETQYF. The CDR3 DNA follows: TGTGCCAGCAGTTACTCGAGTACTAGCGGGGGGGAGACCCAGTACTTC.